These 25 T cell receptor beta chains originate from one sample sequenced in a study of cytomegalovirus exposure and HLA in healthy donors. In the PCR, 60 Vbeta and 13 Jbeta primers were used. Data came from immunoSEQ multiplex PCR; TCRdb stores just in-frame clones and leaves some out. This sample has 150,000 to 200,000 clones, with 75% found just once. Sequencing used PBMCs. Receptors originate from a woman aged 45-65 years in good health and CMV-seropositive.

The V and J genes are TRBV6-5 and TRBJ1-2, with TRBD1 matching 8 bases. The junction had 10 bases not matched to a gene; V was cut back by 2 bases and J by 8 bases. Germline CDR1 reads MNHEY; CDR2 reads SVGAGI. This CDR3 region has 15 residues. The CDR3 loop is CASSYALQGAGGYTF. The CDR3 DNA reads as TGTGCCAGCAGTTACGCGCTGCAGGGGGCTGGGGGCTACACCTTC.

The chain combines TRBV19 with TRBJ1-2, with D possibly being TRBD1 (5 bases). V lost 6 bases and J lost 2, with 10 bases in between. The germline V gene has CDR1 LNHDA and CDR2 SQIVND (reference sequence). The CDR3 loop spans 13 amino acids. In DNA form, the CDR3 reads TGTGCCAGTAGCCCCAAGGGGAACTATGGCTACACCTTC. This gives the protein CASSPKGNYGYTF.

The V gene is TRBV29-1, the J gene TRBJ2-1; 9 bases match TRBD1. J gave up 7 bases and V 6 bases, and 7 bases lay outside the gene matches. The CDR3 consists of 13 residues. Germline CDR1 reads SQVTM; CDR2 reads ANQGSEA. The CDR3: CSVVGQGPNEQFF. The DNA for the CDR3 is TGCAGCGTCGTCGGACAGGGGCCGAATGAGCAGTTCTTC.

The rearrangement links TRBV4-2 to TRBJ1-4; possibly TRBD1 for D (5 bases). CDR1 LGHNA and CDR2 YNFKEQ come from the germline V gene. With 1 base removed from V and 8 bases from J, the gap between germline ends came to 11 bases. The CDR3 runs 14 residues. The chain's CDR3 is CASSQGDSREKLFF. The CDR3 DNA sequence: TGTGCCAGCAGCCAAGGGGACTCTCGGGAAAAACTGTTTTTT.

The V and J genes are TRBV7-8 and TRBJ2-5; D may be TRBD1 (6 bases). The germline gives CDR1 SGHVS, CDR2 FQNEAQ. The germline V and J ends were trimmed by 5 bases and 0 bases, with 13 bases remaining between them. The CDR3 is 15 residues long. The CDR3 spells CASSPFQGYQETQYF. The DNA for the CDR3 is TGTGCCAGCAGCCCCTTCCAGGGGTACCAAGAGACCCAGTACTTC.

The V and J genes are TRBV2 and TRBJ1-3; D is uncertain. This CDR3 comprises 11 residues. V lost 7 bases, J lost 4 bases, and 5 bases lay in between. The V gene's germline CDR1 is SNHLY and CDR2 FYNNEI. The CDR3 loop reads CASTGGNTIYF. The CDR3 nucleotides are TGTGCCAGCACGGGGGGAAACACCATATATTTT.

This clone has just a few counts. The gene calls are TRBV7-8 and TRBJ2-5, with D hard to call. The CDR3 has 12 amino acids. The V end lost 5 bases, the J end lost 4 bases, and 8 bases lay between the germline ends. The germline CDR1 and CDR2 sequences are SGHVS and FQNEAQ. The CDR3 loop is CASSTIRETQYF. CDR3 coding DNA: TGTGCCAGCAGCACTATACGAGAGACCCAGTACTTC.

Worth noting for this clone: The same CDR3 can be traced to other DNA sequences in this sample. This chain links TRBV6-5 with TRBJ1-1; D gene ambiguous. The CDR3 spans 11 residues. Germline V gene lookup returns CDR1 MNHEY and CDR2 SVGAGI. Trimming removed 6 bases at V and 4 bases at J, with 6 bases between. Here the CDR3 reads CASRRGTEAFF. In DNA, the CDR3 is TGTGCCAGCAGGCGGGGCACTGAAGCTTTCTTT.

In DNA form, the CDR3 reads TGTGCCAGCAGTTTACAGGGTTCGGGTGAAGCTTTCTTT. Translating it yields CASSLQGSGEAFF. The rearrangement uses TRBV27 and TRBJ1-1; D possibly corresponds to TRBD1 (5 bases). The germline V gene encodes CDR1 MNHEY and CDR2 SMNVEV (reference sequence). The CDR3 length is 13 residues. The V end lost 2 bases, the J end lost 7 bases, and 11 bases lay between the germline ends.

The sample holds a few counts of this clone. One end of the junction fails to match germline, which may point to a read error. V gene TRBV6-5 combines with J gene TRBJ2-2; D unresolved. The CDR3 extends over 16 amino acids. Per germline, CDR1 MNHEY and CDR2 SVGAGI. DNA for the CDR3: TGTGCCAGCAGCTACTTACATACTATGAACACCGGGGAGCTGTTTTTT. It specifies CASSYLHTMNTGELFF.

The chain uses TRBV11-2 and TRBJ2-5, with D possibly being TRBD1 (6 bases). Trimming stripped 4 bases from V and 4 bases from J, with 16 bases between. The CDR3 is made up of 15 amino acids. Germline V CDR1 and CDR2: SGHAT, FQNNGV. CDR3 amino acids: CASSWGGQTVETQYF. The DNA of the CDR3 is TGTGCCAGCAGCTGGGGTGGACAGACGGTAGAGACCCAGTACTTC.

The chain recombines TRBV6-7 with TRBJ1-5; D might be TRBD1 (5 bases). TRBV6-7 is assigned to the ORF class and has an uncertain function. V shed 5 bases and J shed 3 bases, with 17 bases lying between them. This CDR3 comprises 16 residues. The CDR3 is CASSGSRTRYNQPQHF. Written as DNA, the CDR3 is TGTGCCAGCAGTGGGTCCAGGACAAGATACAATCAGCCCCAGCATTTT.

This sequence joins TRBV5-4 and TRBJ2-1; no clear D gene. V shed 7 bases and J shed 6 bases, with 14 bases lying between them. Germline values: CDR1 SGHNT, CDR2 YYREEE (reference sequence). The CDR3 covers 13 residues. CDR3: CASASGNANEQFF. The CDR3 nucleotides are TGTGCCAGCGCCTCCGGTAACGCCAATGAGCAGTTCTTC.

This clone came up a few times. The chain's CDR3 is CASSLTGGDNTEAFF. CDR3 DNA: TGTGCCAGCAGTCTGACAGGGGGGGACAACACTGAAGCTTTCTTT. The genes are TRBV6-6 and TRBJ1-1, with 9 bases identical to TRBD1. The CDR3 loop spans 15 amino acids. V lost 5 bases and J lost 2; bases outside the gene matches: 6. In germline, CDR1 is MNHNY, CDR2 SVGAGI (reference sequence).

The CDR3 sequence: CSVESSGETQYF. The CDR3 region has the DNA TGCAGCGTTGAGTCCTCGGGGGAGACCCAGTACTTC. This chain joins TRBV29-1 and TRBJ2-5; TRBD2 is a possible D gene (5 bases). Germline values: CDR1 SQVTM, CDR2 ANQGSEA. V shed 3 bases and J shed 5 bases, with 10 bases lying between them. The CDR3 runs to 12 residues.

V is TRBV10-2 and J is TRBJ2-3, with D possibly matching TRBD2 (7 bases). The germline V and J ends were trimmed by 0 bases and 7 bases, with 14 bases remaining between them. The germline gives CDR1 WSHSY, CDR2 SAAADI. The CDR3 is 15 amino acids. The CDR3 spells CASSESAGAQYTQYF. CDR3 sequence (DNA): TGCGCCAGCAGTGAGTCTGCGGGGGCCCAATATACGCAGTATTTT.

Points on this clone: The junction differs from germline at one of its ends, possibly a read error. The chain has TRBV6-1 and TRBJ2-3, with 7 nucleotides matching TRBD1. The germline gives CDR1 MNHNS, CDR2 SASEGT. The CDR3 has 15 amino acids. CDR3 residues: CAGSDGTASTDTQYF. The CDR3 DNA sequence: TGTGCCGGCAGTGATGGGACAGCTAGCACAGATACGCAGTATTTT.

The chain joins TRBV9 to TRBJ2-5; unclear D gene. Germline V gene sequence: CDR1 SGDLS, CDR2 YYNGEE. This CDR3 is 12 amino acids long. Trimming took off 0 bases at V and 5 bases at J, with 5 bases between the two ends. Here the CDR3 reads CASSVAFETQYF. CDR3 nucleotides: TGTGCCAGCAGCGTAGCTTTCGAGACCCAGTACTTC.

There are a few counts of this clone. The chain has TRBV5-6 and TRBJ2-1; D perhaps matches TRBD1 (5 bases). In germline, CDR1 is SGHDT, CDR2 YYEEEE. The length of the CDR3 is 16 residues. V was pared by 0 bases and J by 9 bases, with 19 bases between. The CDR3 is CASSLANFASRGEQFF. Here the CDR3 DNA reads TGTGCCAGCAGCTTGGCCAACTTTGCATCAAGGGGTGAGCAGTTCTTC.

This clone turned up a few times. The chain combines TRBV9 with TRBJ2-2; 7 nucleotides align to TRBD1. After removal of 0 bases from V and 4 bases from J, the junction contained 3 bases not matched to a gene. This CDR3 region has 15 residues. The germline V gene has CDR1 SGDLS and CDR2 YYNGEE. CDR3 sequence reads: CASSVVGQSTGELFF. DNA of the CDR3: TGTGCCAGCAGCGTAGTGGGACAGTCCACCGGGGAGCTGTTTTTT.

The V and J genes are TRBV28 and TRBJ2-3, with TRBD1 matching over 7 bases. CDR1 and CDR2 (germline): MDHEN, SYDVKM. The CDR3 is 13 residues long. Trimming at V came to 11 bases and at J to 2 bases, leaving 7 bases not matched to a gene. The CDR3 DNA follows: TGTGCCGGCTGGGACAGAACCACAGATACGCAGTATTTT. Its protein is CAGWDRTTDTQYF.

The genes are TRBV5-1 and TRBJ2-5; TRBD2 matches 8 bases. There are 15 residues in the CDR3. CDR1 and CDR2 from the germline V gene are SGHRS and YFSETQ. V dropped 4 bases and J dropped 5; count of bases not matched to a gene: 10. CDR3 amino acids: CASSADLGGGETQYF. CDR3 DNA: TGCGCCAGCAGCGCCGACCTCGGCGGGGGGGAGACCCAGTACTTC.

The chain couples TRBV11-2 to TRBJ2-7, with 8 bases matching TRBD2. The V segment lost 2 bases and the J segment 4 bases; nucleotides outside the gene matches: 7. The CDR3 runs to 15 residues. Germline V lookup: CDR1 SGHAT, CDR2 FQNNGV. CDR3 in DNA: TGTGCCAGCAGCTTAACGGGGGGGAAAAATTACGAGCAGTACTTC. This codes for CASSLTGGKNYEQYF.

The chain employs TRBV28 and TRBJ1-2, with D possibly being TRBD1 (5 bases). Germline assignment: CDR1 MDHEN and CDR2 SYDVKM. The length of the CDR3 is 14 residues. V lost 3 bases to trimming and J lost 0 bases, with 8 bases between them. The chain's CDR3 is CASSLGGSNYGYTF. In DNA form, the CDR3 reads TGTGCCAGCAGTTTGGGGGGGTCTAACTATGGCTACACCTTC.

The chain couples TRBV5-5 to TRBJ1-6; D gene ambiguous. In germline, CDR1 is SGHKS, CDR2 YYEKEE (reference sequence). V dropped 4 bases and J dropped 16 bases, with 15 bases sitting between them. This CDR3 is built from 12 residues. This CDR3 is CASSVPGYSLHF. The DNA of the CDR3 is TGTGCCAGCAGCGTGCCGGGATACAGTCTCCACTTT.